This T cell receptor beta chain was retrieved from a study of blood T cells in healthy people across ages (dated by TCRdb to the mid-2010s). Broadly, across the study: In model experiments, roughly one uniquely barcoded TCR beta cDNA molecule per two T cells was captured by template switching. To avoid experimental bias, donors of different ages were spread randomly across the sequencing lanes. Age-related changes in TCR beta repertoire diversity were measured in the study by deep sequencing normalized with unique cDNA molecular identifiers. The donors were divided into four age groups: young (average approximately 17 years), middle-aged (about 40), aged (around 67) and long-lived (roughly 82). The study analyzed two additional independent replicas of 1 million unique cDNA reads from the same blood draw for two donors, one aged 18 to 30 and one aged 80 or older.

The roughly 42 donors, aged about 6 to 95 years, were systemically healthy Caucasian individuals from Russia. Approximately 10 milliliters of peripheral blood were collected from each donor into EDTA-treated Vacutainer tubes. Ficoll-Paque density-gradient centrifugation was used to isolate PBMCs, with at least 6.5 million per sample. Trizol reagent was used to extract total RNA from PBMCs, with at least 5 micrograms per sample. The percentages of naive CD45RAhigh/CD27high T cells were determined by flow cytometry on a PBMC aliquot from every donor. What the study reported, not specific to this receptor: Because the CMV infection status of the donors was unknown, age-related changes in expanded clonotypes may potentially have been confounded. The long-lived group showed more naive CD4+ T cells, fewer expanded clones and increased TCR diversity than the aged group, suggesting age selection. Estimates of total diversity from one million sequenced T cells were regarded as lower bounds and underestimates. A strong correlation was found between observed TCR beta diversity and the percentage of naive T cells measured by flow cytometry. As age increased, observed TCR beta diversity per million T cells dropped in a roughly linear way, and a significant reduction was already evident by age 40. Bulk unsorted PBMC profiling prevented conclusive comparison of naive and antigen-experienced compartments.

The library was built by means of 5' RACE. The run used an Illumina HiSeq 2500. The second PCR ran for about 6 to 12 cycles and used a J-beta primer mix along with a sample-barcoded 5' primer. Each TCR beta cDNA molecule received a unique molecular identifier from a template-switch 5' adaptor carrying 12 random nucleotides. Each sample yielded at least 2.5 million CDR3-containing paired-end reads. First-strand cDNA synthesis was performed from all RNA using the Mint cDNA synthesis kit, with priming by a TRBC-specific oligonucleotide. Following uracil-DNA glycosylase treatment, all cDNA underwent a first 18-cycle PCR with the universal primers M1SS and BC2_uni_R. Processing in the source paper ran as follows. For normalization, 1 million high-quality reads were randomly selected from each sample, with every read carrying a distinct molecular identifier. Instead of being binned into consensus sequences, reads that shared molecular identifiers were thrown out. MiTCR, set to a Q25 quality threshold and the strictest error-elimination algorithm, was used for CDR3 identification, clonotype clustering and error correction. Lower-bound total TCR beta diversity was estimated with a nonparametric unseen species model using Euler transformation. TCRdb reran the public reads through fastp at Q25 and MiXCR, keeping productive beta chains. Entries are consolidated by CDR3 protein sequence, retaining the most common genes and DNA. TCRdb assigned the V and J calls; the authors' analysis was not used. Present in this sample are 650,000 to 1,000,000 distinct CDR3 sequences, roughly 35% of which were seen just once. Of the sample, approximately 12% falls within the top ten clones.

For this chain, trimming is 3 bases at the V end and 6 bases at the J end, and the number of junction bases without a gene match is 9. Counted from cysteine to phenylalanine, this CDR3 has 15 amino acids. Solely the CDR3 DNA is kept, with 45 bases framed from the first base. CDR1 and CDR2 are drawn from the germline V gene: MGHRA, YSYEKL. The table lists this clonotype with a few counts. Its antigen remains unidentified. Within one base of it there is no much larger clone, and no base qualities were kept. Sequencing was performed on blood. The source of this sequence is a young man in good health. The chain links TRBV4-1 with TRBJ1-1; TRBD1 lines up with 8 middle nucleotides. The CDR3 protein is CASSQVQGAPAEAFF. The bases are TGCGCCAGCAGCCAGGTTCAGGGGGCGCCGGCTGAAGCTTTCTTT.